This TCR beta chain was observed in a study of T cells in women clearing cervical HPV infection. With respect to this clone: The sequence runs out 3 residues before the end of the CDR3; the remainder is reconstructed from the germline J gene.

Only in-frame clones appear in the TCRdb table, and some are missing; sequencing was by immunoSEQ multiplex PCR. This sample lists about 12,000 clones; its ten largest clones have 10%. The CDR3 consists of 15 residues. Per the germline V gene, CDR1 is SNHLY and CDR2 is FYNNEI. V was clipped by 6 bases and J by 0 bases; unmatched bases: 8. The J gene is TRBJ2-7, the V gene TRBV2, with 7 bases aligning to TRBD1. This clonotype was obtained from a woman aged 18-70 years with a cervical HPV16 infection that either progressed to CIN3+ or cleared (not recorded which). The sample comprised blood buffy coat. This CDR3 reads CASRYRDSNSYEQYF. The sequenced CDR3 bases are TGTGCCAGCAGATACCGGGACAGTAACTCCTACGAG.